These 26 T cell receptor beta chains were sequenced from one sample in a study of T cell clones after liver transplantation. Some clones are missing from TCRdb's copy, which holds only in-frame ones; the method was immunoSEQ multiplex PCR. The sample shows tens of thousands of clones, more than 70% of them seen only once. Specimen: CD4+ T cells from blood, collected at the 22-month timepoint. All receptors derive from a human patient who received a liver transplant. The graft donor may account for some of the T cells.

The CDR3 region is CASSLDTQTGQPQHF. CDR3 DNA: TGTGCCAGCAGCTTAGACACCCAAACGGGCCAGCCCCAGCATTTT. The chain recombines TRBV7-2 with TRBJ1-5; D not resolved. CDR1 SGHTA and CDR2 FQGNSA come from the germline V gene. V lost 1 base, J lost 7 bases, and 14 bases lay in between. The CDR3 contains 15 residues.

The chain is built from TRBV7-3 and TRBJ2-7; 11 bases match TRBD2. CDR1 and CDR2 from the germline V gene are SGHTA and FQGTGA. V lost 5 bases and J lost 3; bases outside the gene matches: 3. The CDR3 runs 14 residues. The CDR3 DNA is TGTGCCAGCAGCCGGACTAGCGGGCTCTACGAGCAGTACTTC. It specifies CASSRTSGLYEQYF.

The gene calls are TRBV11-3 and TRBJ1-6; weak D call: TRBD1 (5 bases). CDR1 and CDR2 from the germline V gene are SGHNT and YENEEA. The CDR3 extends over 16 amino acids. The V gene lost 3 bases and the J gene lost 3 bases, with 12 bases spanning the gap. The CDR3 spells CASSLQGLHYNSPLHF. For the CDR3, the DNA is TGTGCCAGCAGCTTGCAGGGATTGCACTATAATTCACCCCTCCACTTT.

The chain recombines TRBV2 with TRBJ2-2; either TRBD1 or TRBD2 may fit D (6 bases each). Germline CDR1 is SNHLY and CDR2 is FYNNEI. Trimming took off 4 bases at V and 2 bases at J, with 14 bases between the two ends. CDR3 length: 16 amino acids. Here the CDR3 reads CASSVPLGGNTGELFF. CDR3 nucleotide sequence: TGTGCCAGCAGTGTCCCCCTCGGGGGCAACACCGGGGAGCTGTTTTTT.

In nucleotides, the CDR3 is TGCAGCGCCACAACAGGGGCCCCCAAAGATACGCAGTATTTT. It yields the protein CSATTGAPKDTQYF. The gene calls are TRBV29-1 and TRBJ2-3; TRBD1 matches 7 bases. Germline-derived CDR1 and CDR2 are SQVTM and ANQGSEA. Unmatched junction bases numbered 12, after V lost 7 bases and J lost 5 bases. This CDR3 is built from 14 residues.

The chain couples TRBV20-1 to TRBJ2-5, with D uncertain. Germline V gene lookup returns CDR1 DFQATT and CDR2 SNEGSKA (reference sequence). The V end lost 5 bases, the J end lost 1 base, and 5 bases lay between the germline ends. This CDR3 comprises 11 residues. CDR3 nucleotides: TGCAGTGCTCAGGCCCAAGAGACCCAGTACTTC. Encoded protein: CSAQAQETQYF.

The chain joins TRBV6-5 to TRBJ2-3; D may correspond to TRBD1 or TRBD2 (5 bases each). Germline V gene lookup returns CDR1 MNHEY and CDR2 SVGAGI. V was pared by 8 bases and J by 2 bases, with 8 bases between. This CDR3 has 12 residues. The DNA for the CDR3 is TGTGCCAGCGGGGGAAACACAGATACGCAGTATTTT. Translated: CASGGNTDTQYF.

The chain combines TRBV7-9 with TRBJ2-2; 12 bases line up with TRBD1. The germline V gene has CDR1 SEHNR and CDR2 FQNEAQ (reference sequence). V gave up 5 bases and J gave up 6 bases; unmatched junction bases: 4. The CDR3 covers 15 residues. The CDR3 reads CASSHGTGGPGELFF. CDR3 DNA sequence: TGTGCCAGCAGCCACGGGACAGGGGGCCCCGGGGAGCTGTTTTTT.

The chain has TRBV9 and TRBJ1-2; unclear D gene. V was clipped by 6 bases and J by 8 bases, with 8 bases between them. CDR3 length: 10 residues. Germline V CDR1 and CDR2: SGDLS, YYNGEE. The CDR3 loop reads CASTLWGYTF. CDR3 bases: TGTGCCAGCACTTTATGGGGCTACACCTTC.

The rearrangement uses TRBV7-9 and TRBJ2-3; D remains unclear. The CDR3 is 12 amino acids. CDR1 SEHNR and CDR2 FQNEAQ come from the germline V gene (reference sequence). Trimming removed 5 bases at V and 6 bases at J, with 9 bases between. In nucleotides, the CDR3 is TGTGCCAGCAGCCCCCGGTCGGATACGCAGTATTTT. Its protein product is CASSPRSDTQYF.

This rearrangement joins TRBV6-5 to TRBJ2-7; D is perhaps TRBD1 or TRBD2 (5 bases each). Germline V lookup: CDR1 MNHEY, CDR2 SVGAGI. The CDR3 has 14 amino acids. V was trimmed by 0 bases and J by 1 base, leaving 7 bases between them. For the CDR3, the DNA is TGTGCCAGCAGTTACTCGGGGGTTTCCTACGAGCAGTACTTC. This gives the protein CASSYSGVSYEQYF.

This chain joins TRBV6-6 and TRBJ1-1, with D unclear. The CDR3 loop spans 14 amino acids. V was cut by 6 bases and J by 1 base, with 12 bases left in between. CDR1 and CDR2 (germline): MNHNY, SVGAGI (reference sequence). CDR3 bases: TGTGCCAGCAGCCTTCAAAATGCGAACACTGAAGCTTTCTTT. It specifies CASSLQNANTEAFF.

The gene calls are TRBV19 and TRBJ2-6; a possible D gene is TRBD1 (6 bases). Trimming left V 5 bases short and J 0 bases short, with 14 bases between. The CDR3 loop spans 17 amino acids. CDR1 and CDR2 from the germline V gene are LNHDA and SQIVND (reference sequence). In DNA, the CDR3 is TGTGCCAGTAGTGTCAGGGGAATGAGCTCTGGGGCCAACGTCCTGACTTTC. Translating gives CASSVRGMSSGANVLTF.

This clone was seen only once. V and J are TRBV5-1 and TRBJ2-7, with D perhaps TRBD1 or TRBD2 (6 bases each). The CDR3 runs to 15 residues. The V end lost 0 bases, the J end lost 2 bases, and 12 bases lay between the germline ends. Looked up from germline, CDR1 is SGHRS and CDR2 is YFSETQ. This CDR3 is CASSLAGGRAYEQYF. CDR3 bases: TGCGCCAGCAGCTTGGCCGGGGGCAGGGCCTACGAGCAGTACTTC.

The chain links TRBV4-2 to TRBJ2-1; 10 bases align to TRBD2. The germline V gene has CDR1 LGHNA and CDR2 YNFKEQ. The V segment lost 0 bases and the J segment 15 bases; nucleotides outside the gene matches: 14. The CDR3 contains 16 residues. As DNA, the CDR3 is TGTGCCAGCAGCCAAGATGGGGCTAGCGGGGGACGGGATTCGTTCTTC. Protein: CASSQDGASGGRDSFF.

This clone occurred a few times. The chain combines TRBV28 with TRBJ2-4; no definite D call. In germline, CDR1 is MDHEN, CDR2 SYDVKM. The V end was cut by 2 bases, the J end by 0 bases, with 5 bases between. The CDR3 runs to 14 residues. The DNA of the CDR3 is TGTGCCAGCAGTTTAGGCGCAGCCAAAAACATTCAGTACTTC. It translates to CASSLGAAKNIQYF.

The chain uses TRBV5-1 and TRBJ2-7; D may be TRBD1 or TRBD2 (6 bases each). Germline V lookup: CDR1 SGHRS, CDR2 YFSETQ. The V end was cut by 4 bases, the J end by 5 bases, with 28 bases between. The CDR3 totals 18 residues. CDR3 nucleotides: TGCGCCAGCAGCAGACCCCAACTAGATTCGGGGGCTAGACACGAGCAGTACTTC. Translating gives CASSRPQLDSGARHEQYF.

This chain connects TRBV19 to TRBJ2-7; 9 bases map to TRBD1. The CDR3 consists of 14 residues. After removal of 10 bases from V and 5 bases from J, the junction contained 12 bases not matched to a gene. Germline-derived CDR1 and CDR2 are LNHDA and SQIVND (reference sequence). The CDR3 DNA is TGTGCCACCATTCCGGGACAGGGTGTCGACGAGCAGTACTTC. Its protein is CATIPGQGVDEQYF.

The chain combines TRBV7-2 with TRBJ2-1; 11 bases match TRBD2. The CDR3 runs to 14 residues. Germline CDR1 is SGHTA and CDR2 is FQGNSA. With 6 bases clipped from V and 7 bases from J, the junction kept 5 bases outside the gene matches. The CDR3 DNA sequence: TGTGCCAGCAGGCTGGGACTAGCGGAGAATGAGCAGTTCTTC. Translated, it gives CASRLGLAENEQFF.

In DNA form, the CDR3 reads TGTGCCAGCAGCCGACAGGGGCCAAGGCCGGGTGAAAAACTGTTTTTT. As protein: CASSRQGPRPGEKLFF. The rearrangement joins TRBV11-2 to TRBJ1-4; 8 bases align to TRBD1. The ends lost 5 bases at V and 7 bases at J; junction bases unmatched: 12. The CDR3 contains 16 residues. The V gene's germline CDR1 is SGHAT and CDR2 FQNNGV.

The rearrangement uses TRBV11-3 and TRBJ2-2, with D perhaps assigned TRBD1 or TRBD2 (5 bases each). Germline CDR1 and CDR2: SGHNT and YENEEA. The CDR3 has 15 residues. V lost 6 bases and J 7 bases, leaving 18 bases between the germline ends. The CDR3 DNA reads as TGTGCCAGCAGTAGTGGGACCGCCCTGGACGGGGAGCTGTTTTTT. This encodes CASSSGTALDGELFF.

The chain is built from TRBV9 and TRBJ2-3; 7 bases are a match to TRBD1. This CDR3 spans 15 amino acids. Germline CDR1 and CDR2: SGDLS and YYNGEE. V was pared by 5 bases and J by 6 bases, with 12 bases of the junction left unmatched. This CDR3 reads CASRHTGDIMDTQYF. As DNA, the CDR3 is TGTGCCAGCAGGCACACAGGGGATATTATGGATACGCAGTATTTT.

This clone showed up just a few times. The rearrangement links TRBV6-1 to TRBJ2-3; 13 positions agree with TRBD2. Germline V gene sequence: CDR1 MNHNS, CDR2 SASEGT. V gave up 11 bases and J gave up 3 bases; unmatched junction bases: 5. CDR3 size: 14 residues. CDR3 sequence (DNA): TGTGCCGTCCAGACTAGCGGGGGGACAGATACGCAGTATTTT. This sequence encodes CAVQTSGGTDTQYF.

The CDR3 nucleotides read TGTGCCAGCAGCTTAGTTGTCACTTTGGAGGGCTACACCTTC. Translating gives CASSLVVTLEGYTF. J is TRBJ1-2 and V is TRBV7-2; the D is unclear. CDR3 length: 14 residues. V was clipped by 1 base and J by 8 bases, with 14 bases between them. The germline V gene has CDR1 SGHTA and CDR2 FQGNSA.

The chain is built from TRBV19 and TRBJ2-7; a possible D gene is TRBD1 (5 bases). Germline lookup yields CDR1 LNHDA and CDR2 SQIVND (reference sequence). V lost 10 bases and J lost 1, with 8 bases in between. The CDR3 is 11 residues long. This CDR3 reads CAIQGSYEQYF. CDR3 sequence (DNA): TGTGCCATCCAGGGTTCCTACGAGCAGTACTTC.

The chain joins TRBV4-1 to TRBJ1-6; no clear D. The CDR3 covers 16 residues. V was clipped by 0 bases and J by 8 bases, with 14 bases between them. The V gene's germline CDR1 is MGHRA and CDR2 YSYEKL. CDR3 in amino acids: CASSQDVTVRHSPLHF. CDR3 in DNA: TGCGCCAGCAGCCAAGATGTTACTGTCCGGCATTCACCCCTCCACTTT.